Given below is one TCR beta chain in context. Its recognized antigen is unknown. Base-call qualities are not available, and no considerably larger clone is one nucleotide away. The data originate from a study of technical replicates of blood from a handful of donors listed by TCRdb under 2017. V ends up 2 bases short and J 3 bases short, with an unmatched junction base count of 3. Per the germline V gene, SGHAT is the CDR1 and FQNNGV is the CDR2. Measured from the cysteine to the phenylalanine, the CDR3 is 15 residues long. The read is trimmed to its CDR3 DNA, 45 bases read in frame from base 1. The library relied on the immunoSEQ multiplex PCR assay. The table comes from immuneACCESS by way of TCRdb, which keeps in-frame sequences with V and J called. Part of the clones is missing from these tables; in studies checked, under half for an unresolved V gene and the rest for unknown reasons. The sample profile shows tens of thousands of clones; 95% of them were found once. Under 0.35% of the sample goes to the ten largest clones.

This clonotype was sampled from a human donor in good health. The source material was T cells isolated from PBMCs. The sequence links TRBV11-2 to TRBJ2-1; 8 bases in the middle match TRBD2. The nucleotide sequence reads TGTGCCAGCAGCTTAACTAGCGGAAGCTACAATGAGCAGTTCTTC. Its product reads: CASSLTSGSYNEQFF.